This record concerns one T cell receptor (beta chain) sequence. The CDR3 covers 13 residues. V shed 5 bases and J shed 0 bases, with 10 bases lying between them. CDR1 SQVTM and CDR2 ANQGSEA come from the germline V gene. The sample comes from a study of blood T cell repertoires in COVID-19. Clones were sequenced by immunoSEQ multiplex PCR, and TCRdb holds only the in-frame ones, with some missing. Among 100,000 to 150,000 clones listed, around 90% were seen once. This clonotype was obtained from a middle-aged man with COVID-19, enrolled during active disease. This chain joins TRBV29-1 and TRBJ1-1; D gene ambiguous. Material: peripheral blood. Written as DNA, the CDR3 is TGCAGCGTTCAACAGTTCATGAACACTGAAGCTTTCTTT. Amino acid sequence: CSVQQFMNTEAFF.